Here is one T cell receptor (beta chain) with its context. At one of its ends the junction is not consistent with the germline gene, which may arise from a read error. Primers: 60 Vbeta forward and 13 Jbeta reverse. Libraries were prepared by immunoSEQ multiplex PCR; TCRdb keeps only in-frame clonotypes and omits some of them. The table has about 120,000 clones, roughly a tenth seen once. The CDR3 covers 17 residues. Germline loops: CDR1 SSHAT, CDR2 FNYEAQ (reference sequence). This record comes from a study of cytomegalovirus exposure and HLA in healthy donors. The sample taken for sequencing was PBMCs. The chain combines TRBV7-7 with TRBJ2-5, with 12 positions matching TRBD1. This TCR was recovered from a man aged 25-45 years in good health and CMV-seronegative. Written as DNA, the CDR3 is TGTGCTAGCAGCTTTGACGCCGGGACAGGGGGCCGAGAGACCCAGTACTTC. Translation: CASSFDAGTGGRETQYF.